Detailed here is one T cell receptor (beta chain). The length of the CDR3 is 13 residues. V was cut by 5 bases and J by 2 bases, with 9 bases left in between. Germline CDR1 SEHNR, CDR2 FQNEAQ (reference sequence). This sample was included in a study of blood T cell repertoires in COVID-19. Study summary: Spain, Italy and the United States supplied samples that represented acute and convalescent COVID-19. The cDNA or gDNA used as material had been derived from T cells, B-cell-depleted T cells, or PBMCs.

In the source study's methods: Nucleated cell counts were estimated from reference gene primer amplification. Repertoires were generated with immunoSEQ multiplex PCR, while TCRdb's copy carries only in-frame clones and drops some. From that table come the V and J calls and clone size; the DNA was used to work out D and trimming. The sample shows some 66,000 clones, approximately 93% of them seen only once. V and J are TRBV7-9 and TRBJ1-2, with D hard to call. This TCR came from a man aged 65-85 years with active COVID-19. The sample consisted of peripheral blood. CDR3 nucleotide sequence: TGTGCCAGCAGCGAAGGGAGCAACTATGGCTACACCTTC. Translation: CASSEGSNYGYTF.